Described below is a single T cell receptor (beta chain) sequence and its context. No antigen is known for it. The CDR3 is made up of 16 amino acids. The V gene's germline CDR1 is KGHSH and CDR2 LQKENI. Trimming took 3 bases from V and 0 from J; bases not matched to a gene: 6. The data belong to a study of cytomegalovirus exposure and HLA in healthy donors. The wider study: From donors who were HLA-typed, an early data release held around 85 million unique TCRs.

A multiplex PCR was run with 60 Vbeta primers and 13 Jbeta primers. Generated by immunoSEQ multiplex PCR, the TCRdb table keeps only in-frame clones and is missing some. The sample lists about 50,000 clones, around 80% occurring once. Study-level findings and limits: Cytomegalovirus status was reportedly diagnosed by the classifier with high specificity and sensitivity.

Sequencing input: PBMCs. The receptor's source is a man under 40 in good health and CMV-seropositive. The chain uses TRBV18 and TRBJ2-3; 7 nucleotides match TRBD2. Here the CDR3 DNA reads TGTGCCAGCTCACCCCCTGGGGGACTAAGCACAGATACGCAGTATTTT. Translation: CASSPPGGLSTDTQYF.